Presented here are 4 T cell receptor beta chains from one specimen sequenced in a study of blood T cell repertoires in COVID-19. Libraries were prepared by immunoSEQ multiplex PCR; TCRdb keeps only in-frame clonotypes and omits some of them. Here the sample spans around 110,000 clones, approximately 80% being singletons. Sequenced input: peripheral blood. All receptors come from a woman in her seventies with acute or convalescent COVID-19.

The rearrangement joins TRBV23-1 to TRBJ2-2; TRBD2 agrees at 8 bases. TRBV23-1 is given ORF status, its function remaining uncertain. With V trimmed by 5 bases and J by 2 bases, 4 bases remained unmatched. CDR3 size: 15 residues. CDR3 sequence (DNA): TGCGCCAGCAGTAAGCGGGGGTATAACACCGGGGAGCTGTTTTTT. It translates to CASSKRGYNTGELFF.

This chain's CDR3 is CAWTREEGSYTF. CDR3 coding DNA: TGTGCCTGGACCCGGGAGGAAGGGAGCTACACCTTC. The chain carries TRBV30 and TRBJ1-2; no clear D gene. Germline V gene sequence: CDR1 GTSNPN, CDR2 SVGIG (reference sequence). The CDR3 contains 12 residues. V dropped 4 bases and J dropped 9 bases, with 15 bases sitting between them.

The chain combines TRBV11-3 with TRBJ2-1; TRBD2 aligns across 8 bases. This CDR3 contains 16 residues. V was clipped by 5 bases and J by 7 bases; unmatched bases: 13. Germline loops: CDR1 SGHNT, CDR2 YENEEA. CDR3 sequence reads: CASSGGAGASRNEQFF. The CDR3 DNA is TGTGCCAGCAGCGGGGGAGCGGGGGCCTCTAGGAATGAGCAGTTCTTC. Using reference TRBV11-3 and TRBJ2-1 for the parts outside the CDR3, the full variable domain is EAGVVQSPRYKIIEKKQPVAFWCNPISGHNTLYWYLQNLGQGPELLIRYENEEAVDDSQLPKDRFSAERLKGVDSTLKIQPAELGDSAVYLCASSGGAGASRNEQFFGPGTRLTVL.

This rearrangement joins TRBV5-1 to TRBJ2-4, with D unclear. The V gene's germline CDR1 is SGHRS and CDR2 YFSETQ. The CDR3 loop spans 13 amino acids. The V end lost 4 bases, the J end lost 5 bases, and 10 bases lay between the germline ends. CDR3: CASSQATENIQYF. DNA of the CDR3: TGCGCCAGCAGCCAAGCCACCGAAAACATTCAGTACTTC.